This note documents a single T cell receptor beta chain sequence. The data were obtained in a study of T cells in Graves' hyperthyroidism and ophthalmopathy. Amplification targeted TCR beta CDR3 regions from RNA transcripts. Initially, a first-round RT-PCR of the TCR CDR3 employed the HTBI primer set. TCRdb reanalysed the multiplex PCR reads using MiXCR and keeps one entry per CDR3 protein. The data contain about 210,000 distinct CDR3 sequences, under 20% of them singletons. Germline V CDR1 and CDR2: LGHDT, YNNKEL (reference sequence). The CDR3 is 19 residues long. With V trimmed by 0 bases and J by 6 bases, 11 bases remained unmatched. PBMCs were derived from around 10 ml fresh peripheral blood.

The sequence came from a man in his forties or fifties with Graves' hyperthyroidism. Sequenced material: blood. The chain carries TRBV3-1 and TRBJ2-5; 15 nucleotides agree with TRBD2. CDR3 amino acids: CASSQEGLAGGPRGKTQYF. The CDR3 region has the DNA TGTGCCAGCAGCCAAGAAGGACTAGCGGGAGGGCCGCGAGGAAAGACCCAGTACTTC.